This T cell receptor beta chain was sequenced in a study of cytomegalovirus exposure and HLA in healthy donors. Study-level findings and limits: Most of the TCR beta V segments (in an earlier analysis) were productive either about 87% or about 30% of the time. Analysis was carried out at a later point, and it linked a missense DCLRE1C variant to TCR beta V- and J-gene trimming.

The PCR was carried out with 60 Vbeta primers and 13 Jbeta primers. Some clones are missing from TCRdb's copy, which holds only in-frame ones; the method was immunoSEQ multiplex PCR. Among 150,000 or so clones listed, more than 75% were seen once. In this sample, this clone turned up a few times. Its antigen is unidentified. CDR3 length equals 14 residues. V trimming: 5 bases; J trimming: 3 bases; junction bases outside the gene matches: 6. Germline CDR1 and CDR2: SGHKS and YYEKEE (reference sequence). The source of this sequence is a man between 18 and 35 years old in good health and CMV-seropositive. Source material: PBMCs. This chain uses TRBV5-5 with TRBJ2-7; 9 bases align to TRBD1. The CDR3 loop reads CASSFRTGDYEQYF. The CDR3 DNA reads as TGTGCCAGCAGTTTCCGGACAGGGGACTACGAGCAGTACTTC.